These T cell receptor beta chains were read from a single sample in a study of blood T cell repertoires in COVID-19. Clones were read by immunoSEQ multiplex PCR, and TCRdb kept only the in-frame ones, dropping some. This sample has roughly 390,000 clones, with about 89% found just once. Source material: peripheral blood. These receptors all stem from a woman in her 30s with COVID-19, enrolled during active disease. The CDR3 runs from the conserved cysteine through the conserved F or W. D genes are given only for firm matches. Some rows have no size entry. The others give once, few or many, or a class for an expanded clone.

CDR3nt: TGTGCCAGCAGTGAGGGACAGGGTCCTCAGCCCCAGCATTTT
CDR3aa: CASSEGQGPQPQHF
j_gene: TRBJ1-5
len: 14
v_gene: TRBV2
d_gene: TRBD1
abundance: .

CDR3nt: TGTGCCAGCAGCATCGGGACTAGCGGGACTTACGAGCAGTACTTC
CDR3aa: CASSIGTSGTYEQYF
j_gene: TRBJ2-7
len: 15
v_gene: TRBV7-2
d_gene: TRBD2
abundance: .

CDR3nt: TGTGCCAGCAGCCCCGAGGGGGCGTTTGGCTACACCTTC
CDR3aa: CASSPEGAFGYTF
j_gene: TRBJ1-2
len: 13
v_gene: TRBV28
d_gene: TRBD1
abundance: .

CDR3nt: TGTGCCAGCAGCCAAGAGGGACTAGCGGGAGGCAGGGAGACCCAGTACTTC
CDR3aa: CASSQEGLAGGRETQYF
j_gene: TRBJ2-5
len: 17
v_gene: TRBV3-1/TRBV3-2
d_gene: TRBD2
abundance: once

CDR3nt: TGTGCCTGGGCAGGGGGCGCACCGTACGAGCAGTACTTC
CDR3aa: CAWAGGAPYEQYF
j_gene: TRBJ2-7
len: 13
v_gene: TRBV30
d_gene: TRBD1
abundance: .

CDR3nt: TGTGCCAGCAGTGTTCAGGGGGCTTACAGCAATCAGCCCCAGCATTTT
CDR3aa: CASSVQGAYSNQPQHF
j_gene: TRBJ1-5
len: 16
v_gene: TRBV2
d_gene: TRBD1
abundance: once

CDR3nt: TGTGCCAGCAGCTTTAGATGGCGGGAGAAAAATACGCAGTATTTT
CDR3aa: CASSFRWREKNTQYF
j_gene: TRBJ2-3
len: 15
v_gene: TRBV11-2
d_gene: TRBD2
abundance: .

CDR3nt: TGTGCCAGCAGGGGGGGAACAGGACTCAATGAGCAGTTCTTC
CDR3aa: CASRGGTGLNEQFF
j_gene: TRBJ2-1
len: 14
v_gene: TRBV7-9
d_gene: .
abundance: .

CDR3nt: TGTGCCAGCAGCAAAATAGCGGGAGGCCAAGAGACCCAGTACTTC
CDR3aa: CASSKIAGGQETQYF
j_gene: TRBJ2-5
len: 15
v_gene: TRBV6-5
d_gene: TRBD2
abundance: few

CDR3nt: TGTGCCAGTAGTATCGGCCTAGCGGGAGGCGATGAGCAGTTCTTC
CDR3aa: CASSIGLAGGDEQFF
j_gene: TRBJ2-1
len: 15
v_gene: TRBV19
d_gene: TRBD2
abundance: .

CDR3nt: TGTGCCAGCAGTGATTCTGTTAGCGGGAGGCAGCAGTGGGAGCTGTTTTTT
CDR3aa: CASSDSVSGRQQWELFF
j_gene: TRBJ2-2
len: 17
v_gene: TRBV2
d_gene: TRBD2
abundance: .

CDR3nt: TGTGCCAGCTCACCCAGACAGGGGAGGACTGAAGCTTTCTTT
CDR3aa: CASSPRQGRTEAFF
j_gene: TRBJ1-1
len: 14
v_gene: TRBV18
d_gene: TRBD1
abundance: .

CDR3nt: TGTGCCAGCAGCTCCTTTGGGGGGTATCAGCCCCAGCATTTT
CDR3aa: CASSSFGGYQPQHF
j_gene: TRBJ1-5
len: 14
v_gene: TRBV6-6
d_gene: .
abundance: .

CDR3nt: TGTGCCACCAGCAGAGATTTACGGCGGGCCTACGAGCAGTACTTC
CDR3aa: CATSRDLRRAYEQYF
j_gene: TRBJ2-7
len: 15
v_gene: TRBV15
d_gene: .
abundance: .

CDR3nt: TGTGCCAGCAGCCTCAACTTATTAGCCGAGCAGTACTTC
CDR3aa: CASSLNLLAEQYF
j_gene: TRBJ2-7
len: 13
v_gene: TRBV7-8
d_gene: .
abundance: .

CDR3nt: TGCGCCAGCAGCCAAGATGGGATTAGCGGGAGAGGAAGGAGGACCTACGAGCAGTACTTC
CDR3aa: CASSQDGISGRGRRTYEQYF
j_gene: TRBJ2-7
len: 20
v_gene: TRBV4-1
d_gene: TRBD2
abundance: .

CDR3nt: TGTGCCAGTAGTACCTCCGGACTAGACCTGTTCTTC
CDR3aa: CASSTSGLDLFF
j_gene: TRBJ2-1
len: 12
v_gene: TRBV19
d_gene: TRBD2
abundance: .

CDR3nt: TGTGCCAGCAAAAACGAGGGGACACTGAATCAAGCTTTCTTT
CDR3aa: CASKNEGTLNQAFF
j_gene: TRBJ1-1
len: 14
v_gene: TRBV2
d_gene: .
abundance: .

CDR3nt: TGCGCCAGCAGGGATTTGGGGACTAGCGGGAGGGCCTCAGATACGCAGTATTTT
CDR3aa: CASRDLGTSGRASDTQYF
j_gene: TRBJ2-3
len: 18
v_gene: TRBV5-1
d_gene: TRBD2
abundance: few

CDR3nt: TGTGCCAGCAGTCCCCCGACAGGGCGGTCTGGGGCCAACGTCCTGACTTTC
CDR3aa: CASSPPTGRSGANVLTF
j_gene: TRBJ2-6
len: 17
v_gene: TRBV6-6
d_gene: TRBD1
abundance: .

CDR3nt: TGTGCCAGCAGTCAGCCTGACACAGATACGCAGTATTTT
CDR3aa: CASSQPDTDTQYF
j_gene: TRBJ2-3
len: 13
v_gene: TRBV6-6
d_gene: .
abundance: .

CDR3nt: TGTGCCAGCAGTTCACGTAGCGGGAGGGCCTACGAGCAGTACTTC
CDR3aa: CASSSRSGRAYEQYF
j_gene: TRBJ2-7
len: 15
v_gene: TRBV28
d_gene: TRBD2
abundance: .

CDR3nt: TGTGCCAGCAGAGGGTCCGGGGGGCAGGTAGAGCAGTACTTC
CDR3aa: CASRGSGGQVEQYF
j_gene: TRBJ2-7
len: 14
v_gene: TRBV2
d_gene: .
abundance: .

CDR3nt: TGCGCCAGCAGGACGGGAATGGGAGGCTACACCTTC
CDR3aa: CASRTGMGGYTF
j_gene: TRBJ1-2
len: 12
v_gene: TRBV4-1
d_gene: .
abundance: once

CDR3nt: TGTGCCAGCAGCTCCCGACAGAATAATTCACCCCTCCACTTT
CDR3aa: CASSSRQNNSPLHF
j_gene: TRBJ1-6
len: 14
v_gene: TRBV7-8
d_gene: .
abundance: .

CDR3nt: TGTGCCAGCAGCCCTTACAGGGGCTTGAACACTGAAGCTTTCTTT
CDR3aa: CASSPYRGLNTEAFF
j_gene: TRBJ1-1
len: 15
v_gene: TRBV14
d_gene: TRBD1
abundance: .

CDR3nt: TGTGCCAGTAGCTGGAGGGGTGGTAACGAGCAGTACTTC
CDR3aa: CASSWRGGNEQYF
j_gene: TRBJ2-7
len: 13
v_gene: TRBV19
d_gene: .
abundance: .

CDR3nt: TGTGCCAGCAGCCAAGATTTACTAGCGGGGACGAACACCGGGGAGCTGTTTTTT
CDR3aa: CASSQDLLAGTNTGELFF
j_gene: TRBJ2-2
len: 18
v_gene: TRBV14
d_gene: TRBD2
abundance: .

CDR3nt: TGTGCCAGCAGCTCGGGACATGACTACGAGCAGTACTTC
CDR3aa: CASSSGHDYEQYF
j_gene: TRBJ2-7
len: 13
v_gene: TRBV11-2
d_gene: .
abundance: .

CDR3nt: TGTGCCCGGGGGACAGGGGGCGCGACCGGGGAGCTGTTTTTT
CDR3aa: CARGTGGATGELFF
j_gene: TRBJ2-2
len: 14
v_gene: TRBV2
d_gene: TRBD1
abundance: few

CDR3nt: TGTGCCAGCAGACTGGGACTAGTGGTCGGGGAGCTGTTTTTT
CDR3aa: CASRLGLVVGELFF
j_gene: TRBJ2-2
len: 14
v_gene: TRBV27
d_gene: TRBD2
abundance: .

CDR3nt: TGCGCCAGCAGCGGCAGGACAGGGGGTGCATACGAGCAGTACTTC
CDR3aa: CASSGRTGGAYEQYF
j_gene: TRBJ2-7
len: 15
v_gene: TRBV5-1
d_gene: TRBD1
abundance: .

CDR3nt: TGTGCCTGGAACAGGGGAAACGAGCAGTACTTC
CDR3aa: CAWNRGNEQYF
j_gene: TRBJ2-7
len: 11
v_gene: TRBV30
d_gene: TRBD1
abundance: .

CDR3nt: TGTGCCAGCAAAGGTAGCGGGAGTATCGATGAGCAGTTCTTC
CDR3aa: CASKGSGSIDEQFF
j_gene: TRBJ2-1
len: 14
v_gene: TRBV6-4
d_gene: TRBD2
abundance: .

CDR3nt: TGTGCCAGTAGTATACTGGACAGCTCCTACAATGAGCAGTTCTTC
CDR3aa: CASSILDSSYNEQFF
j_gene: TRBJ2-1
len: 15
v_gene: TRBV19
d_gene: .
abundance: .

CDR3nt: TGTGCCAGCAGCAGAGGACCGGGACAGGGGGCGAGTGCAACTAATGAAAAACTGTTTTTT
CDR3aa: CASSRGPGQGASATNEKLFF
j_gene: TRBJ1-4
len: 20
v_gene: TRBV21-1
d_gene: .
abundance: .

CDR3nt: TGTGCCAGCAGTATACTAGCGGGAGGTGTCACCGGGGAGCTGTTTTTT
CDR3aa: CASSILAGGVTGELFF
j_gene: TRBJ2-2
len: 16
v_gene: TRBV28
d_gene: TRBD2
abundance: .

CDR3nt: TGTGCCGGATGGGACTTCACGAAGGCTTTCTTT
CDR3aa: CAGWDFTKAFF
j_gene: TRBJ1-1
len: 11
v_gene: TRBV30
d_gene: .
abundance: .

CDR3nt: TGTGCCTGGAGTGGGAGCGGGAGAAGAGAAAAACTGTTTTTT
CDR3aa: CAWSGSGRREKLFF
j_gene: TRBJ1-4
len: 14
v_gene: TRBV30
d_gene: .
abundance: .

CDR3nt: TGTGCCAGCAGTACCCCGGGGCAGGGGGGTGAGACCCAGTACTTC
CDR3aa: CASSTPGQGGETQYF
j_gene: TRBJ2-5
len: 15
v_gene: TRBV28
d_gene: .
abundance: .